A selection of T cell receptor beta chains follows, all from one sample in a study of T cell responses to AZD1222 COVID-19 vaccine. The assay was immunoSEQ multiplex PCR, and TCRdb's table has in-frame clones only and misses some. The sample contains about 56,000 clones, around 88% of which appear only once. The material sequenced was peripheral blood, taken 28 days after the second AZD1222 dose. The receptors originated from an adult who received the AZD1222 COVID-19 vaccine. Each CDR3 is given with its conserved first and last residue. The D gene is left open where the match is weak. Size is omitted from some rows. Given values are once, few, many or a class for expanded clones.

D,V,size,J,DNA,CDR3
NA,TRBV6-5,NA,TRBJ1-5,TGTGCCAGCAGGGGGGGTTTTAATCAGCCCCAGCATTTT,CASRGGFNQPQHF
TRBD1,TRBV18,NA,TRBJ1-5,TGTGCCAGCTCACCAGGACAGGGAAGTCAGCCCCAGCATTTT,CASSPGQGSQPQHF
TRBD1,TRBV7-9,NA,TRBJ2-7,TGTGCCAGCACCTGGACAGGGACGGACGAGCAGTACTTC,CASTWTGTDEQYF
TRBD2,TRBV28,NA,TRBJ2-7,TGTGCCAGCAGTCCCCCGACTAGCGCATTCCCCGAGCAGTACTTC,CASSPPTSAFPEQYF
NA,TRBV21-1,NA,TRBJ2-7,TGTGCCACCGACGGGGACAACTCCTACGAGCAGTACTTC,CATDGDNSYEQYF
NA,TRBV28,NA,TRBJ1-2,TGTGCCAGCAGTCAACAGGGAGGGCTTAACTATGGCTACACCTTC,CASSQQGGLNYGYTF
NA,TRBV19,NA,TRBJ1-1,TGTGCCACTACCCAGGGGTTATCAGCTTTCTTT,CATTQGLSAFF
TRBD1,TRBV7-9,NA,TRBJ1-6,TGTGCCAGCAGCTTGCACGGGACAGGGGACTCACCCCTCCACTTT,CASSLHGTGDSPLHF
NA,TRBV18,NA,TRBJ2-7,TGTGCCAGCTCACCAGGGGGGAACGAGGCCTACGAGCAGTACTTC,CASSPGGNEAYEQYF
NA,TRBV28,NA,TRBJ1-5,TGTGCCAGCAGCCACGGACTAAGGGCAAAGCATCAGCCCCAGCATTTT,CASSHGLRAKHQPQHF
NA,TRBV6-5,NA,TRBJ1-3,TGTGCCAGCAGCCCGGTCTCTGGAAACACCATATATTTT,CASSPVSGNTIYF
NA,TRBV5-1,NA,TRBJ1-1,TGCGCCAGCAGCTGGGAGTGGGGGACTGAAGCTTTCTTT,CASSWEWGTEAFF
NA,TRBV9,NA,TRBJ1-3,TGTGCCAGCAGCATAGCCGGAAACACCATATATTTT,CASSIAGNTIYF
NA,TRBV11-2,NA,TRBJ2-1,TGTGCCAGCAGCTTCACGGGGAGCTCCTACAATGAGCAGTTCTTC,CASSFTGSSYNEQFF
TRBD2,TRBV28,once,TRBJ2-7,TGTGCCATCCATCAAGCGGGAGGGACCTCCTACGAGCAGTACTTC,CAIHQAGGTSYEQYF
TRBD1,TRBV4-1,NA,TRBJ1-2,TGCGCCAGCAGCCAAAATTCGCAGGGGGCGCTTGGCTACACCTTC,CASSQNSQGALGYTF
NA,TRBV6-2/TRBV6-3,NA,TRBJ1-5,TGTGCCAGCAGTTACTCCGGGACCTCAAGGGGACCTTATAGCAATCAGCCCCAGCATTTT,CASSYSGTSRGPYSNQPQHF
NA,TRBV19,NA,TRBJ2-7,TGTGCCAGTAGTATCGCGTCCGGGGGAGCCTACGAGCAGTACTTC,CASSIASGGAYEQYF
NA,TRBV12-3/TRBV12-4,NA,TRBJ1-6,TGTGCCAGCACCGGACAGAATTCACCCCTCCACTTT,CASTGQNSPLHF
NA,TRBV24-1,NA,TRBJ2-3,TGTGCCACCGGCGGGTCGAGCACAGATACGCAGTATTTT,CATGGSSTDTQYF
NA,TRBV6-1,NA,TRBJ1-5,TGTGCCAGCAGTGAAGTTGGGGGGCCCCAGCCCCAGCATTTT,CASSEVGGPQPQHF
TRBD2,TRBV7-2,NA,TRBJ2-5,TGTGCCAGCAGCTTCGGGACTAGCGGGGAGACCCAGTACTTC,CASSFGTSGETQYF
NA,TRBV21-1,once,TRBJ1-5,TGTGCCAGCAGCAATCGCCCCAGGGGGAATCAGCCCCAGCATTTT,CASSNRPRGNQPQHF
NA,TRBV11-2,once,TRBJ1-2,TGTGCCAGCAGCTTCGGACCTAACTATGGCTACACCTTC,CASSFGPNYGYTF
TRBD2,TRBV6-4,NA,TRBJ2-7,TGTGCCAGCAGTGAGACTAGCGGGGCGCCCTACGAGCAGTACTTC,CASSETSGAPYEQYF
TRBD2,TRBV30,NA,TRBJ2-3,TGTGCCTGCCCCTTAGCGGGGGGTAACACAGATACGCAGTATTTT,CACPLAGGNTDTQYF
TRBD2,TRBV30,NA,TRBJ2-5,TGTGCCTGGAGTGTATCTAGCGGGGGGGCCCCTGGCCAAGAGACCCAGTACTTC,CAWSVSSGGAPGQETQYF
TRBD1,TRBV4-1,few,TRBJ1-4,TGCGCCAGCAGCCAGGTCACCGGGACAGGTGAAAAACTGTTTTTT,CASSQVTGTGEKLFF
TRBD1,TRBV30,once,TRBJ1-2,TGTGCCTGGAGTATCGGGACAGGGCCATATGGCTACACCTTC,CAWSIGTGPYGYTF
NA,TRBV5-1,few,TRBJ1-1,TGCGCCAGCAGCTTTAATTCGGGCAGCGACACTGAAGCTTTCTTT,CASSFNSGSDTEAFF
NA,TRBV27,NA,TRBJ1-2,TGTGCCAGCAGTTTCCTCGACATGCGGGGCTACACCTTC,CASSFLDMRGYTF
TRBD1,TRBV5-1,NA,TRBJ1-4,TGCGCCAGCAGCCTAGGACAGGGGACTAATGAAAAACTGTTTTTT,CASSLGQGTNEKLFF
NA,TRBV11-2,NA,TRBJ1-1,TGTGCCAGCAGCTTAGTTCTGGGCCTGAACACTGAAGCTTTCTTT,CASSLVLGLNTEAFF
TRBD2,TRBV27,NA,TRBJ2-2,TGTGCCAGCAGTTCGCCCGGACTAGCGGCGACCGGGGAGCTGTTTTTT,CASSSPGLAATGELFF
NA,TRBV19,NA,TRBJ1-1,TGTGCCAGTGGACAGTTGAACACTGAAGCTTTCTTT,CASGQLNTEAFF
NA,TRBV5-1,NA,TRBJ1-1,TGCGCCAGCAGCTCGGGGACATTAAACACTGAAGCTTTCTTT,CASSSGTLNTEAFF
TRBD1,TRBV5-1,NA,TRBJ2-5,TGCGCCAGCAGCGATTACACAGGGGGCCAGTACTTC,CASSDYTGGQYF
NA,TRBV7-2,NA,TRBJ2-7,TGTGCCAGCAGCTTAGAGGCCCGTTACTCCTACGAGCAGTACTTC,CASSLEARYSYEQYF
NA,TRBV4-2,NA,TRBJ2-5,TGTGCCAGCAGCCCTCTGAGCCCTAACGGCCAAGAGACCCAGTACTTC,CASSPLSPNGQETQYF
TRBD2,TRBV4-3,NA,TRBJ2-5,TGCGCCAGCAGCCAATCGACTAGCAGAAAAGGGACCCAGTACTTC,CASSQSTSRKGTQYF
NA,TRBV18,NA,TRBJ1-2,TGTGCCAGCTCACCAAGTTATCCGCGGGTCCTGAGACCCACTAATGGCTACACCTTC,CASSPSYPRVLRPTNGYTF
NA,TRBV18,NA,TRBJ1-4,TGTGCCAGCTCACCTAGGGCCATAGGGAGCCTTGAAAAACTGTTTTTT,CASSPRAIGSLEKLFF
TRBD1,TRBV2,few,TRBJ2-2,TGTGCCAGCAGTGGCAACAGGGGCGCGGGGGAGCTGTTTTTT,CASSGNRGAGELFF
NA,TRBV6-5,few,TRBJ1-3,TGTGCCAGCAGTTCCGAAGGGTTCTCTGGAAACACCATATATTTT,CASSSEGFSGNTIYF
NA,TRBV10-3,NA,TRBJ1-6,TGTGCCATCACTACAGGGAATTCACCCCTCCACTTT,CAITTGNSPLHF
NA,TRBV28,NA,TRBJ1-2,TGTGCCAGCAGTCCGGAGGGTCCTCGAACTTATGGCTACACCTTC,CASSPEGPRTYGYTF
TRBD1,TRBV12-3/TRBV12-4,NA,TRBJ1-5,TGTGCCAGCAGCAGACAGGGATTTGAGCCCCAGCATTTT,CASSRQGFEPQHF
TRBD1,TRBV5-1,NA,TRBJ2-1,TGCGCCAGCAGCTTGCCCGGGACAGCAAATGAGCAGTTCTTC,CASSLPGTANEQFF
NA,TRBV5-1,NA,TRBJ1-4,TGCGCCAGCAGACAGGCCCGGACTAATGAAAAACTGTTTTTT,CASRQARTNEKLFF
NA,TRBV7-2,NA,TRBJ2-7,TGTGCCAGCAGCTTAGTAGGCGGGCAGGGGGGCCACGAGCAGTACTTC,CASSLVGGQGGHEQYF
TRBD1,TRBV4-2,NA,TRBJ2-1,TGTGCCAGCAGCCAAGATACGGTTTTTGGACAGGACAATGAGCAGTTCTTC,CASSQDTVFGQDNEQFF
NA,TRBV19,NA,TRBJ2-1,TGTGCCAGTAGTATAGCCGGGAGTCTCAATGAGCAGTTCTTC,CASSIAGSLNEQFF
NA,TRBV28,few,TRBJ1-2,TGTGCCAGCACCACGGGCAGGGCCTATGGCTACACCTTC,CASTTGRAYGYTF
NA,TRBV28,NA,TRBJ1-2,TGTGCCAGCAGCGGGATAGAAGGGGCGCGGGCTTATGGCTACACCTTC,CASSGIEGARAYGYTF
NA,TRBV19,NA,TRBJ1-2,TGTGCCAGTAGTATGTCGCGATTCGGGAACTATGGCTACACCTTC,CASSMSRFGNYGYTF
TRBD2,TRBV20-1,few,TRBJ2-7,TGCAGTGCTATTGAACTAGCGGGGCGACCCTACGAGCAGTACTTC,CSAIELAGRPYEQYF
TRBD1,TRBV11-1,once,TRBJ1-6,TGTGCCAGCACCACCGGACAGGGGTATAATTCACCCCTCCACTTT,CASTTGQGYNSPLHF
NA,TRBV7-9,NA,TRBJ1-4,TGTGCCAGCAGCTTATATCCAGGGATAGACGAAAAACTGTTTTTT,CASSLYPGIDEKLFF
NA,TRBV7-9,few,TRBJ1-2,TGTGCCAGCAGCTTAGTGGGCAGGGGTAACTATGGCTACACCTTC,CASSLVGRGNYGYTF
TRBD2,TRBV19,NA,TRBJ2-3,TGTGCCAGTAGTATAGCGGGGGGGCTGAAAACAGATACGCAGTATTTT,CASSIAGGLKTDTQYF